This T cell receptor beta chain was captured by sequencing in a study of T cells in Graves' hyperthyroidism and ophthalmopathy. Findings of the study overall: Stable hyperthyroidism was told apart from ophthalmopathy by a model built on 13 V-J features.

The CDR3 consists of 12 residues. V was shortened by 1 base and J by 6 bases, with 4 bases between the two germline ends. CDR1 LGHNT and CDR2 FRNRAP come from the germline V gene. TCR beta CDR3 sequences were amplified from RNA transcripts. The HTBI set primed first-round TCR CDR3 RT-PCR. Each CDR3 protein gets one entry after TCRdb re-called the multiplex PCR reads with MiXCR. This sample carries 550,000 to 600,000 distinct CDR3 sequences, approximately 15% of them seen once, and the ten largest clones take more than 6%. This clonotype has at least ten counts. Its antigen remains unknown. Ophthalmopathy patients had moderate-to-severe active disease, CAS ≥3, NOSPECS ≥4, and disease duration under 3 months.

The chain recombines TRBV12-5 with TRBJ1-5; D call uncertain. This clonotype was sampled from a woman between 18 and 29 years old with Graves' ophthalmopathy. Sequenced: blood. CDR3 in DNA: TGTGCTAGTGGTTTGGAGCGTCAGCCCCAGCATTTT. Translating gives CASGLERQPQHF.